This T cell receptor beta chain was sequenced during a study of blood T cell repertoires in COVID-19. Whole-study context: Some COVID-19 samples were acute and others convalescent; all came from the United States, Italy and Spain. The cDNA or gDNA used as material had been derived from T cells, B-cell-depleted T cells, or PBMCs.

Per germline, CDR1 LNHDA and CDR2 SQIVND (reference sequence). V trimming: 6 bases; J trimming: 0 bases; junction bases outside the gene matches: 4. This CDR3 has 14 amino acids. In the original workflow: The authors estimated nucleated cell counts from reference gene primer amplification. Here immunoSEQ multiplex PCR was the method, and the copy in TCRdb shows in-frame clones only, minus some. V and J calls and clone size come straight from that table; D and trimming were deduced from the DNA. The sample includes about 100,000 clones, over 60% seen only once; the top ten take over 4%. The TCR originated in a man in his 70s with acute or convalescent COVID-19. The V and J genes are TRBV19 and TRBJ1-2; 7 nucleotides agree with TRBD1. Sequencing used peripheral blood. The CDR3 sequence: CASSHGTANYGYTF. The CDR3 DNA reads TGTGCCAGTAGCCACGGGACAGCTAACTATGGCTACACCTTC.